The 3 T cell receptor beta chains reported below all come from one sample, sequenced in a study of T cells in Graves' hyperthyroidism and ophthalmopathy. RNA transcripts provided the source from which TCR beta CDR3 regions were amplified. Researchers ran a first-round RT-PCR on the TCR CDR3 using the HTBI primer set. TCRdb fed the multiplex PCR reads into MiXCR, producing one record per CDR3 protein. The sample has about 580,000 distinct CDR3 sequences; approximately 15% are singletons. Input material: blood. Receptors were obtained from a young woman with Graves' hyperthyroidism that later progressed to Graves' ophthalmopathy.

The table lists this clonotype with many counts. The genes are TRBV19 and TRBJ1-4; D possibly corresponds to TRBD1 (5 bases). Looked up from germline, CDR1 is LNHDA and CDR2 is SQIVND (reference sequence). The CDR3 sequence is 15 residues long. The V end was cut by 6 bases, the J end by 4 bases, with 15 bases between. CDR3 protein: CASSNPGTDNEKLFF. CDR3 DNA sequence: TGTGCCAGTAGCAACCCGGGGACGGATAATGAAAAACTGTTTTTT.

This rearrangement joins TRBV19 to TRBJ1-5, with D perhaps matching TRBD1 (5 bases). Looked up from germline, CDR1 is LNHDA and CDR2 is SQIVND (reference sequence). The CDR3 has 16 residues. V was clipped by 5 bases and J by 2 bases, with 16 bases between them. The CDR3 region is CASSPLDTARNQPQHF. In DNA form, the CDR3 reads TGTGCCAGTAGTCCACTGGACACCGCGCGCAATCAGCCCCAGCATTTT.

In this sample, this clonotype turned up a few times. The CDR3 carries no conserved terminal phenylalanine or tryptophan, so it likely arises from a read error. This chain joins TRBV24-1 and TRBJ2-7, with TRBD1 matching 8 bases. Per the germline V gene, CDR1 is KGHDR and CDR2 is SFDVKD. Trimming took 2 bases from V and 6 from J; bases not matched to a gene: 5. The length of the CDR3 is 14 residues. This CDR3 reads CATSDSQGAIEQYL. DNA for the CDR3: TGTGCCACCAGTGATTCGCAGGGGGCCATCGAGCAGTACCTC.